The T cell receptor (beta chain) described here comes from a study of blood T cell repertoires in COVID-19. CDR3 length equals 16 residues. V gave up 2 bases and J gave up 0 bases; unmatched junction bases: 4. Germline values: CDR1 MNHNY, CDR2 SVGAGI (reference sequence). In the source study's methods: By means of reference gene primer amplification, nucleated cell counts were estimated. Here immunoSEQ multiplex PCR was the method, and the copy in TCRdb shows in-frame clones only, minus some. V, J and clone size are taken as reported in that table, and D and trimming were inferred from the DNA itself. The top ten hold 0.7% of the sample, which has some 250,000 clones, approximately 86% seen once. This clone was seen a few times.

This clonotype originated in a human donor in a cohort sampled during active COVID-19. This sequence joins TRBV6-6 and TRBJ2-1; 7 bases are a match to TRBD2. Sequenced: peripheral blood. Written as DNA, the CDR3 is TGTGCCAGCAGTTACGTCGGGGGGAGCTCCTACAATGAGCAGTTCTTC. This sequence encodes CASSYVGGSSYNEQFF.